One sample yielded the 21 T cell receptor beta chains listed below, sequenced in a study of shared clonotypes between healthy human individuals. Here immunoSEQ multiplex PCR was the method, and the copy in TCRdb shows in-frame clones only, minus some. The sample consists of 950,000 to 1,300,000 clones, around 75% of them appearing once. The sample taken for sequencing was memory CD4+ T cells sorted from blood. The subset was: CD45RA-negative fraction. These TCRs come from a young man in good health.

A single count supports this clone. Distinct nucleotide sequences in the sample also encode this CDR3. The CDR3: CASSQGPMNTEAFF. The CDR3 DNA reads TGCGCCAGCAGCCAAGGCCCCATGAACACTGAAGCTTTCTTT. V usage is TRBV4-1 and J usage is TRBJ1-1; D unclear. Germline V gives CDR1 MGHRA, CDR2 YSYEKL. V was trimmed by 1 base and J by 0 bases, leaving 6 bases between them. The CDR3 loop spans 14 amino acids.

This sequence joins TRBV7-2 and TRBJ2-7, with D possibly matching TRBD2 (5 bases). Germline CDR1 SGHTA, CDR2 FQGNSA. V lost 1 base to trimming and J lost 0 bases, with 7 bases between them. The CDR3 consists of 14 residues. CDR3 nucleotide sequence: TGTGCCAGCAGCTTAGGACTACCCTCCTACGAGCAGTACTTC. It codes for CASSLGLPSYEQYF.

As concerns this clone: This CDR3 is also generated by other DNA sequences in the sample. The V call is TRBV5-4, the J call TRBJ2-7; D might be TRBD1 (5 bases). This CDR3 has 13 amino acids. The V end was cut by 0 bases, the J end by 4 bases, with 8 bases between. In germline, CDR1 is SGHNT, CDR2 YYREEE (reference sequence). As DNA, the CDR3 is TGTGCCAGCAGCTTGGACAGGCCTTACGAGCAGTACTTC. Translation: CASSLDRPYEQYF. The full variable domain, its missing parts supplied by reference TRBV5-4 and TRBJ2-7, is ETGVTQSPTHLIKTRGQQVTLRCSSQSGHNTVSWYQQALGQGPQFIFQYYREEENGRGNFPPRFSGLQFPNYSSELNVNALELDDSALYLCASSLDRPYEQYFGPGTRLTVT.

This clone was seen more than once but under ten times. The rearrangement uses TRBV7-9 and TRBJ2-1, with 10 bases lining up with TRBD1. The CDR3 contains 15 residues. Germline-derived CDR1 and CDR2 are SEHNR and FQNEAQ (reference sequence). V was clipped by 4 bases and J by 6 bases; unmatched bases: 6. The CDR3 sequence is CASSSGTGDVNEQFF. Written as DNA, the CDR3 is TGTGCCAGCAGCTCGGGGACAGGGGACGTCAATGAGCAGTTCTTC.

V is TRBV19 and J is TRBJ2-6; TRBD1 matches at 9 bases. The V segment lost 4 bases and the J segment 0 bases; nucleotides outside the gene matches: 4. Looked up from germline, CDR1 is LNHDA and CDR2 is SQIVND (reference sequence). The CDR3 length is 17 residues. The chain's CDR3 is CASSKRTGASGANVLTF. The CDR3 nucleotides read TGTGCCAGTAGTAAGCGGACAGGGGCCTCTGGGGCCAACGTCCTGACTTTC.

CDR3 residues: CASSLAGGPGDEQYF. In DNA form, the CDR3 reads TGTGCCAGCAGCTTAGCGGGAGGCCCCGGCGACGAGCAGTACTTC. The V and J genes are TRBV7-9 and TRBJ2-7, with a weak D call TRBD2 (6 bases). The CDR3 spans 15 residues. The germline V gene has CDR1 SEHNR and CDR2 FQNEAQ (reference sequence). V lost 0 bases and J 5 bases, leaving 14 bases between the germline ends. Together with reference TRBV7-9 and TRBJ2-7, the CDR3 gives the full variable domain: DTGVSQNPRHKITKRGQNVTFRCDPISEHNRLYWYRQTLGQGPEFLTYFQNEAQLEKSRLLSDRFSAERPKGSFSTLEIQRTEQGDSAMYLCASSLAGGPGDEQYFGPGTRLTVT.

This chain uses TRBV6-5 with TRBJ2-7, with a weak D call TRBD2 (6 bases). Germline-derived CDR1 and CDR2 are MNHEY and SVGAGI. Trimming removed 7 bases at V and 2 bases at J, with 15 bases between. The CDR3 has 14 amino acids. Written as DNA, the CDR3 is TGTGCCAGCATAGGAGGGAGCCCAACCTACGAGCAGTACTTC. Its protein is CASIGGSPTYEQYF.

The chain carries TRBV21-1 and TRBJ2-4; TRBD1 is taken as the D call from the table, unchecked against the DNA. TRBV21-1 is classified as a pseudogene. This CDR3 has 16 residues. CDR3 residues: CASSRQLPLAKNIQYF. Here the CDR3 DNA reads TGTGCCAGCAGCAGACAGTTACCACTAGCCAAAAACATTCAGTACTTC.

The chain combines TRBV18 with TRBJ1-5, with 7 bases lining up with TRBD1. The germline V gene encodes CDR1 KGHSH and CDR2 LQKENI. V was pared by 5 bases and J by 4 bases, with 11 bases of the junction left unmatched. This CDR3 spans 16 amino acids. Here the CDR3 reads CASSKDRLGLNQPQHF. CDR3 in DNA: TGTGCCAGCTCAAAGGACAGGCTCGGGTTAAATCAGCCCCAGCATTTT.

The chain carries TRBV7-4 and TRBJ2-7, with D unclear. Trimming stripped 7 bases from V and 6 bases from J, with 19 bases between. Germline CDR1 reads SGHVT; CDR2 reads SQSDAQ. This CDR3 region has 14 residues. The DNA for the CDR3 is TGTGCCAGCACCCTTTTGGACCCGGACCCCGAGCAGTACTTC. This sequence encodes CASTLLDPDPEQYF.

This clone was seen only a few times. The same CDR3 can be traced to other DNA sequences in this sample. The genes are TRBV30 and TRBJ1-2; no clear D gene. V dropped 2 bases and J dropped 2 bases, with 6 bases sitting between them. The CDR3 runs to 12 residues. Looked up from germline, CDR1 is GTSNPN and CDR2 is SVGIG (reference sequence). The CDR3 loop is CAWSPGNYGYTF. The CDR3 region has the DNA TGTGCCTGGAGTCCGGGGAACTATGGCTACACCTTC.

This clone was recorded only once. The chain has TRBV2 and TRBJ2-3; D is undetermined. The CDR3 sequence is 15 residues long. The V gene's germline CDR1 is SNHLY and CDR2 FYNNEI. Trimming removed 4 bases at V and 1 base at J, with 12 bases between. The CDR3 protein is CASSVVSAGTDTQYF. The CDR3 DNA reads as TGTGCCAGCAGTGTTGTGTCCGCCGGCACAGATACGCAGTATTTT.

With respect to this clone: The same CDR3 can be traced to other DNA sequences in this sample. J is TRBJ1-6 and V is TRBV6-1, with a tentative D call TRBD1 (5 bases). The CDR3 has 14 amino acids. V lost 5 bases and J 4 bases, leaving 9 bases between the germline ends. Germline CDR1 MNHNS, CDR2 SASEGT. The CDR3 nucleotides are TGTGCCAGCAGTACAGGTGGATATAATTCACCCCTCCACTTT. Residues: CASSTGGYNSPLHF.

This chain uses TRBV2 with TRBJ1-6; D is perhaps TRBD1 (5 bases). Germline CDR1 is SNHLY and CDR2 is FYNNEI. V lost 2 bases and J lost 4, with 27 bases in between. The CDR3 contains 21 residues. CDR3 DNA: TGTGCCAGCAGTGAATCTCTTGGAGGGACCTCACCCCCCGTATATAATTCACCCCTCCACTTT. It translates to CASSESLGGTSPPVYNSPLHF.

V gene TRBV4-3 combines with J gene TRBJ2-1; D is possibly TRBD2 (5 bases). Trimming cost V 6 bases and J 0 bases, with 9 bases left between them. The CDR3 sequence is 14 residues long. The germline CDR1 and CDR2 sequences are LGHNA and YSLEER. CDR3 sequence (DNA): TGCGCCAGCAGGAGGGATAGCTCCTACAATGAGCAGTTCTTC. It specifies CASRRDSSYNEQFF.

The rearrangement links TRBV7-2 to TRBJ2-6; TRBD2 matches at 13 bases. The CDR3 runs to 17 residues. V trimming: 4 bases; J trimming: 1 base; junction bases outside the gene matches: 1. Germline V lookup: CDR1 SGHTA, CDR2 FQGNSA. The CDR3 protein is CASSWTSGRSGANVLTF. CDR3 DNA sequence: TGTGCCAGCAGCTGGACTAGCGGGAGATCTGGGGCCAACGTCCTGACTTTC.

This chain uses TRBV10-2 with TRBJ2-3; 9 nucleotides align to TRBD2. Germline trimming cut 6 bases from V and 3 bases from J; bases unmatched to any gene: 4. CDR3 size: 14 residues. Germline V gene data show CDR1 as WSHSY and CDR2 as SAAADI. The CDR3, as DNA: TGCGCCAGCAGCTATAGCGGGAGAACAGATACGCAGTATTTT. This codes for CASSYSGRTDTQYF.

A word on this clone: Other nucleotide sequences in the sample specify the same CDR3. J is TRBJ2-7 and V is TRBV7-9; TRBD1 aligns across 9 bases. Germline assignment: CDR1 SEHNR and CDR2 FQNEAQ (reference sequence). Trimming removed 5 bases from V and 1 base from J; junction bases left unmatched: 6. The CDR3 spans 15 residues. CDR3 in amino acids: CASSHGTGRSYEQYF. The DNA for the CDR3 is TGTGCCAGCAGCCACGGGACAGGGCGATCCTACGAGCAGTACTTC. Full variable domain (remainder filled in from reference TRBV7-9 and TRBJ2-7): DTGVSQNPRHKITKRGQNVTFRCDPISEHNRLYWYRQTLGQGPEFLTYFQNEAQLEKSRLLSDRFSAERPKGSFSTLEIQRTEQGDSAMYLCASSHGTGRSYEQYFGPGTRLTVT.

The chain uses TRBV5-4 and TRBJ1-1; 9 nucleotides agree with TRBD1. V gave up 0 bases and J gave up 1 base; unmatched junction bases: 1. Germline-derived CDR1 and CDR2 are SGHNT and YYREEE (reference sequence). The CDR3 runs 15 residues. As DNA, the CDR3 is TGTGCCAGCAGCTTGGGGGACAGGGAGAACACTGAAGCTTTCTTT. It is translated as CASSLGDRENTEAFF.

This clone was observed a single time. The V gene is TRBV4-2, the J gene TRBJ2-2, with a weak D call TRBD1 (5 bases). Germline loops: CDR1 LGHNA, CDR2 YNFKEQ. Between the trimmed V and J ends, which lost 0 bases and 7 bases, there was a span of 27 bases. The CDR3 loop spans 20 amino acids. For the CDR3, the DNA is TGTGCCAGCAGCCAAGATCTCCCCGGCCAGGGCCTTTGGTTCAGCGGGGAGCTGTTTTTT. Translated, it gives CASSQDLPGQGLWFSGELFF.

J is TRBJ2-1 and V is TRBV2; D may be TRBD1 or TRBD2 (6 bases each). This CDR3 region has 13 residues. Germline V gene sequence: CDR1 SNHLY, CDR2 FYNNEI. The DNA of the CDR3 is TGTGCAAGGAGGGGGAGCTCCTACAATGAGCAGTTCTTC. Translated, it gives CARRGSSYNEQFF.